Listed here is a single TCR beta chain. This entry comes from a study of blood T cell repertoires in COVID-19. The wider study: Samples came from the United States, Italy and Spain, spanning acute and convalescent COVID-19. T cells, B-cell-depleted T cells, or PBMCs supplied cDNA or gDNA.

CDR1 is KGHSH, CDR2 LQKENI, per germline. The CDR3 runs 15 residues. V dropped 2 bases and J dropped 3 bases, with 13 bases sitting between them. Profiling relied on immunoSEQ multiplex PCR, and the TCRdb table lists in-frame clones only, not all of them. The sample has about 120,000 clones, around 78% seen once. The clonotype comes from a man aged 65-85 years with acute or convalescent COVID-19. What was sequenced was peripheral blood. The chain uses TRBV18 and TRBJ1-2; D is unresolved. The CDR3 nucleotides are TGTGCCAGCTCACCATCCAGCCGGGTTGACTATGGCTACACCTTC. Translating gives CASSPSSRVDYGYTF.